The 32 T cell receptor beta chains below were found in one sample sequenced in a study of shared clonotypes between healthy human individuals (dated by TCRdb to the early 2020s). The library was built by means of the immunoSEQ multiplex PCR assay. TCRdb obtained this table from immuneACCESS and retained in-frame rearrangements with V and J assigned. These tables miss some clones; where compared with another copy, unresolved V genes account for less than half of the shortfall, and the remainder is unexplained. The sample table holds about 1 million clones, of which roughly 80% were seen once. The ten largest clonotypes hold roughly 1.4% of the sample. Sample: memory CD4+ T cells sorted from blood. The sample's cell subset or site, from its label and the paper: CD45RA-negative fraction. Receptor source: a man aged 18 to 30 in good health.

In this sample, this clone turned up a few times. The chain couples TRBV28 to TRBJ1-3; no firm D call. V dropped 4 bases and J dropped 0 bases, with 7 bases sitting between them. The germline CDR1 and CDR2 sequences are MDHEN and SYDVKM. The CDR3 is made up of 14 amino acids. DNA of the CDR3: TGTGCCAGCAGTTCCGACGTCTCTGGAAACACCATATATTTT. Translated: CASSSDVSGNTIYF.

The chain recombines TRBV2 with TRBJ2-2, with 10 nucleotides matching TRBD1. The trim removed 2 bases at V and 4 bases at J, leaving 10 bases unmatched. The CDR3 has 18 residues. From germline, CDR1 is SNHLY and CDR2 FYNNEI. In DNA, the CDR3 is TGTGCCAGCAGTGAATTGGCCTCCGGGACAGGGGCCACCGGGGAGCTGTTTTTT. It codes for CASSELASGTGATGELFF.

This rearrangement joins TRBV11-3 to TRBJ2-1, with 8 bases that match TRBD1. The CDR3 consists of 15 residues. The junction had 7 bases not matched to a gene; V was cut back by 5 bases and J by 4 bases. Germline assignment: CDR1 SGHNT and CDR2 YENEEA. CDR3 region: CASSQRWTGYNEQFF. For the CDR3, the DNA is TGTGCCAGCAGCCAACGATGGACAGGGTACAATGAGCAGTTCTTC.

This sequence joins TRBV5-1 and TRBJ1-1, with D hard to call. The CDR3 extends over 14 amino acids. CDR1 and CDR2 (germline): SGHRS, YFSETQ. V was cut by 6 bases and J by 0 bases, with 12 bases left in between. CDR3: CASKSQSMNTEAFF. The DNA for the CDR3 is TGCGCCAGCAAGAGCCAGTCCATGAACACTGAAGCTTTCTTT.

The chain is built from TRBV29-1 and TRBJ2-5, with D unclear. Germline V CDR1 and CDR2: SQVTM, ANQGSEA. CDR3 length: 12 residues. V was clipped by 4 bases and J by 6 bases, with 12 bases between them. This chain's CDR3 is CSVAFAGQTQYF. Here the CDR3 DNA reads TGCAGCGTTGCTTTTGCAGGCCAGACCCAGTACTTC.

The gene calls are TRBV28 and TRBJ2-7; 8 nucleotides agree with TRBD1. The CDR3 is 12 amino acids. J was trimmed by 6 bases and V by 6 bases; bases with no gene match: 4. Germline CDR1 is MDHEN and CDR2 is SYDVKM. CDR3 in DNA: TGTGCCAGCAGAACAGGGGGAAGCGAGCAGTACTTC. Residues: CASRTGGSEQYF.

The chain uses TRBV5-6 and TRBJ2-4, with 11 bases fitting TRBD1. V was clipped by 4 bases and J by 3 bases; unmatched bases: 6. There are 16 residues in the CDR3. The V gene's germline CDR1 is SGHDT and CDR2 YYEEEE. Here the CDR3 reads CASSRGTGGHKNIQYF. DNA of the CDR3: TGTGCCAGCAGCCGGGGGACAGGGGGACACAAAAACATTCAGTACTTC.

This sequence joins TRBV6-1 and TRBJ1-1, with no clear D. Trimming removed 5 bases from V and 2 bases from J, with 9 bases in between. The CDR3 sequence is 13 residues long. The germline V gene encodes CDR1 MNHNS and CDR2 SASEGT. For the CDR3, the DNA is TGTGCCAGCAGTCTGTGGTTAAACACTGAAGCTTTCTTT. The encoded protein is CASSLWLNTEAFF.

This chain links TRBV6-1 with TRBJ1-5; the D gene is possibly TRBD1 (5 bases). The V gene's germline CDR1 is MNHNS and CDR2 SASEGT. With 5 bases removed from V and 4 bases from J, the gap between germline ends came to 15 bases. The CDR3 has 15 residues. The CDR3 here is CASSLAPGGNQPQHF. The CDR3 DNA sequence: TGTGCCAGCAGTTTAGCTCCTGGGGGGAATCAGCCCCAGCATTTT.

V and J are TRBV7-3 and TRBJ1-6; D uncertain. Germline CDR1 and CDR2: SGHTA and FQGTGA. The CDR3 extends over 14 amino acids. Trimming took off 5 bases at V and 7 bases at J, with 12 bases between the two ends. The CDR3 DNA reads TGTGCCAGCAGCACCGGAGTGGAAAATTCACCCCTCCACTTT. It translates to CASSTGVENSPLHF.

This clone was seen a single time. This chain uses TRBV5-1 with TRBJ1-3; tentative D call: TRBD1 (5 bases). The ends were cut back, 0 bases at V and 0 bases at J, with 7 bases in the middle. The CDR3 contains 15 residues. In germline, CDR1 is SGHRS, CDR2 YFSETQ. CDR3 sequence: CASSLGRASGNTIYF. The CDR3 DNA is TGCGCCAGCAGCTTGGGCAGGGCCTCTGGAAACACCATATATTTT.

This clone was picked up one time. This sequence joins TRBV7-2 and TRBJ1-1; a possible D gene is TRBD1 (5 bases). CDR1 SGHTA and CDR2 FQGNSA come from the germline V gene. This CDR3 spans 13 amino acids. The germline V and J ends were trimmed by 1 base and 4 bases, with 7 bases remaining between them. CDR3 in amino acids: CASSLGRVTEAFF. DNA of the CDR3: TGTGCCAGCAGCTTAGGCAGGGTCACTGAAGCTTTCTTT. Full variable domain (missing parts from reference TRBV7-2 and TRBJ1-1): GAGVSQSPSNKVTEKGKDVELRCDPISGHTALYWYRQSLGQGLEFLIYFQGNSAPDKSGLPSDRFSAERTGGSVSTLTIQRTQQEDSAVYLCASSLGRVTEAFFGQGTRLTVV.

This clone was observed a few times. V and J are TRBV5-6 and TRBJ2-3, with D possibly being TRBD2 (5 bases). The CDR3 extends over 13 amino acids. Germline lookup yields CDR1 SGHDT and CDR2 YYEEEE. V lost 10 bases and J lost 0, with 12 bases in between. Here the CDR3 reads CAWRKSSTDTQYF. In DNA form, the CDR3 reads TGTGCCTGGAGGAAGTCTAGCACAGATACGCAGTATTTT.

The chain recombines TRBV5-6 with TRBJ1-2, with 9 bases fitting TRBD1. V shed 2 bases and J 8 bases; nucleotides not matched to a gene: 10. The CDR3 spans 15 residues. The germline V gene encodes CDR1 SGHDT and CDR2 YYEEEE. DNA for the CDR3: TGTGCCAGCAGCTTCCTCCGGACAGGGGTTGAAGGCTACACCTTC. Its translation is CASSFLRTGVEGYTF.

CDR3 nucleotides: TGTGCCAGCAGCTTAGCAGGGACAGTCGCAGATACGCAGTATTTT. Its protein product is CASSLAGTVADTQYF. The V and J genes are TRBV13 and TRBJ2-3, with TRBD1 matching over 7 bases. This CDR3 comprises 15 residues. Germline V CDR1 and CDR2: PRHDT, FYEKMQ (reference sequence). With 1 base clipped from V and 4 bases from J, the junction kept 5 bases outside the gene matches.

This chain uses TRBV30 with TRBJ2-2; D possibly uses TRBD1 or TRBD2 (6 bases each). Germline loops: CDR1 GTSNPN, CDR2 SVGIG (reference sequence). V was trimmed by 3 bases and J by 7 bases, leaving 18 bases between them. The CDR3 spans 15 residues. CDR3 nucleotide sequence: TGTGCCTGGAGGACGGACAGCTGGAGGGGCGGGGAGCTGTTTTTT. As protein: CAWRTDSWRGGELFF.

The V call is TRBV6-6, the J call TRBJ2-3; TRBD1 matches at 10 bases. The germline V gene encodes CDR1 MNHNY and CDR2 SVGAGI (reference sequence). After removal of 7 bases from V and 1 base from J, the junction contained 5 bases not matched to a gene. The CDR3 is made up of 15 amino acids. CDR3 in amino acids: CASTSGTGGTDTQYF. Written as DNA, the CDR3 is TGTGCCAGCACCTCCGGGACAGGGGGCACAGATACGCAGTATTTT.

This clone was counted at least ten times. CDR3 DNA sequence: TGTGCCAGCAGCTCCTCCGGGACATATTCCTATAATTCACCCCTCCACTTT. This gives the protein CASSSSGTYSYNSPLHF. The chain couples TRBV7-2 to TRBJ1-6; D possibly corresponds to TRBD1 (6 bases). V gave up 4 bases and J gave up 1 base, with 14 bases separating them. The CDR3 runs 17 residues. CDR1 is SGHTA, CDR2 FQGNSA, per germline.

This chain links TRBV6-1 with TRBJ2-1; 8 nucleotides line up with TRBD2. With V trimmed by 5 bases and J by 6 bases, 6 bases remained unmatched. From germline, CDR1 is MNHNS and CDR2 SASEGT. CDR3 length equals 14 residues. The CDR3 loop reads CASSIGGAFNEQFF. The CDR3 nucleotides are TGTGCCAGCAGTATCGGGGGGGCATTCAATGAGCAGTTCTTC.

The rearrangement links TRBV5-1 to TRBJ1-6; 7 nucleotides agree with TRBD1. Germline lookup yields CDR1 SGHRS and CDR2 YFSETQ. Trimming took 2 bases from V and 8 from J; bases not matched to a gene: 4. The CDR3 loop spans 14 amino acids. CDR3 amino acids: CASSFDRDYSPLHF. The CDR3 DNA is TGCGCCAGCAGCTTTGACAGGGATTATTCACCCCTCCACTTT.

This clone showed up just once. CDR3 sequence (DNA): TGCGCCAGCAGCCAAGATGGACGTGTCGGAGGGGTAGCTTTCTTT. Its translation: CASSQDGRVGGVAFF. The chain uses TRBV4-3 and TRBJ1-1; D perhaps matches TRBD1 (5 bases). The V end lost 0 bases, the J end lost 10 bases, and 18 bases lay between the germline ends. The germline V gene encodes CDR1 LGHNA and CDR2 YSLEER. The CDR3 has 15 amino acids.

This clone was counted a few times. This chain uses TRBV7-2 with TRBJ1-5; D is ambiguous. Germline V lookup: CDR1 SGHTA, CDR2 FQGNSA. The CDR3 has 15 residues. V lost 2 bases and J lost 4, with 12 bases in between. The CDR3 DNA is TGTGCCAGCAGCTTACCGGGAAGCGGTAATCAGCCCCAGCATTTT. Translating it yields CASSLPGSGNQPQHF.

This chain links TRBV11-2 with TRBJ1-1; the D is unclear. The CDR3 runs 14 residues. V was clipped by 3 bases and J by 1 base, with 9 bases between them. Germline assignment: CDR1 SGHAT and CDR2 FQNNGV. Here the CDR3 reads CASSFGLWNTEAFF. The CDR3 DNA reads TGTGCCAGCAGCTTTGGCCTTTGGAACACTGAAGCTTTCTTT.

J is TRBJ1-3 and V is TRBV18; no reliable D call. The germline gives CDR1 KGHSH, CDR2 LQKENI. The CDR3 consists of 16 residues. V was shortened by 2 bases and J by 0 bases, with 11 bases between the two germline ends. CDR3: CASSPNGAGSGNTIYF. The DNA of the CDR3 is TGTGCCAGCTCACCAAATGGCGCAGGCTCTGGAAACACCATATATTTT. Drawing the rest from reference TRBV18 and TRBJ1-3, the complete variable domain is NAGVMQNPRHLVRRRGQEARLRCSPMKGHSHVYWYRQLPEEGLKFMVYLQKENIIDESGMPKERFSAEFPKEGPSILRIQQVVRGDSAAYFCASSPNGAGSGNTIYFGEGSWLTVV.

This clone was detected once. The V gene is TRBV5-4, the J gene TRBJ2-5; D gene uncertain. CDR3 length: 14 residues. Germline V CDR1 and CDR2: SGHNT, YYREEE (reference sequence). The ends were cut back, 6 bases at V and 4 bases at J, with 16 bases in the middle. CDR3 nucleotides: TGTGCCAGCACCAATCCTAGTCGTGTAGAGACCCAGTACTTC. Translating it yields CASTNPSRVETQYF.

Only one count was recorded for this clone. The DNA of the CDR3 is TGTGCCAGCGGGACAGGGATATACGAGCAGTACTTC. Translated, it gives CASGTGIYEQYF. The chain joins TRBV7-9 to TRBJ2-7, with TRBD1 matching over 9 bases. Germline CDR1 is SEHNR and CDR2 is FQNEAQ (reference sequence). V trimming: 8 bases; J trimming: 4 bases; junction bases outside the gene matches: 3. This CDR3 comprises 12 residues.

This chain uses TRBV14 with TRBJ1-2, with 8 nucleotides matching TRBD1. Trimming removed 4 bases from V and 8 bases from J; junction bases left unmatched: 12. The V gene's germline CDR1 is SGHDN and CDR2 FVKESK. The CDR3 covers 15 residues. DNA for the CDR3: TGTGCCAGCAGCCTGTATGCAGGGGGCCTGGGGGGCTACACCTTC. Translation gives CASSLYAGGLGGYTF. The whole variable domain, remainder taken from reference TRBV14 and TRBJ1-2, is EAGVTQFPSHSVIEKGQTVTLRCDPISGHDNLYWYRRVMGKEIKFLLHFVKESKQDESGMPNNRFLAERTGGTYSTLKVQPAELEDSGVYFCASSLYAGGLGGYTFGSGTRLTVV.

Comments on this clone: This specimen includes other DNA sequences encoding the same CDR3. The chain uses TRBV9 and TRBJ2-1, with D uncertain. This CDR3 region has 15 residues. The V end lost 2 bases, the J end lost 0 bases, and 9 bases lay between the germline ends. Germline assignment: CDR1 SGDLS and CDR2 YYNGEE. The CDR3 DNA reads as TGTGCCAGCAGCGTCGCCTGGAGCTCCTACAATGAGCAGTTCTTC. Translated, it gives CASSVAWSSYNEQFF. Full variable domain (outside the CDR3, taken from reference TRBV9 and TRBJ2-1): DSGVTQTPKHLITATGQRVTLRCSPRSGDLSVYWYQQSLDQGLQFLIQYYNGEERAKGNILERFSAQQFPDLHSELNLSSLELGDSALYFCASSVAWSSYNEQFFGPGTRLTVL.

The V call is TRBV5-1, the J call TRBJ2-3, with 10 bases lining up with TRBD2. The junction had 4 bases not matched to a gene; V was cut back by 3 bases and J by 0 bases. The CDR3 length is 16 residues. Germline assignment: CDR1 SGHRS and CDR2 YFSETQ. This CDR3 is CASSSLAGDSTDTQYF. The CDR3 nucleotides are TGCGCCAGCAGCTCGCTAGCGGGAGATAGCACAGATACGCAGTATTTT.

This clone was counted a few times. The chain combines TRBV18 with TRBJ2-7; TRBD1 might be the D (5 bases). Trimming shortened V by 3 bases and J by 7 bases, and 10 bases separated the two germline ends. Germline loops: CDR1 KGHSH, CDR2 LQKENI. The CDR3 is 12 residues long. The CDR3 sequence is CASSPTEKEQYF. The CDR3, as DNA: TGTGCCAGCTCACCGACAGAGAAAGAGCAGTACTTC.

In nucleotides, the CDR3 is TGCGCCAGCAGCCAATTGAGGAACCGGGAGACCCAGTACTTC. Translated, it gives CASSQLRNRETQYF. The V call is TRBV4-1, the J call TRBJ2-5; D gene unclear. Between the trimmed V and J ends, which lost 2 bases and 5 bases, there was a span of 12 bases. The CDR3 runs 14 residues. CDR1 and CDR2 (germline): MGHRA, YSYEKL.

The rearrangement uses TRBV6-1 and TRBJ2-7; D remains ambiguous. The germline V gene has CDR1 MNHNS and CDR2 SASEGT. The CDR3 has 15 residues. V lost 5 bases and J lost 2, with 16 bases in between. The CDR3 region is CASSISAQNTYEQYF. DNA for the CDR3: TGTGCCAGCAGTATTTCAGCACAAAACACCTACGAGCAGTACTTC.